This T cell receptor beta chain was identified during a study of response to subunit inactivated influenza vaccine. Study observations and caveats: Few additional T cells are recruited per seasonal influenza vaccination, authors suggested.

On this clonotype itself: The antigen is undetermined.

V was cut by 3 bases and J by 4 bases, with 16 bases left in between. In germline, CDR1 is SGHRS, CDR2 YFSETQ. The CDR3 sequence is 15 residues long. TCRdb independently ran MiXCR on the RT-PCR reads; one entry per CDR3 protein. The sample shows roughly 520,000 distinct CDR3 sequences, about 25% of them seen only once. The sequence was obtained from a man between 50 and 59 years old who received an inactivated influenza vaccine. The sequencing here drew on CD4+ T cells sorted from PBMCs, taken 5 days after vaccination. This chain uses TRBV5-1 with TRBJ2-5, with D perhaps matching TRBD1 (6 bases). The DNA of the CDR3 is TGCGCCAGCAGCTCCGTCCAGGGGTTGGGAGAGACCCAGTACTTC. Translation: CASSSVQGLGETQYF. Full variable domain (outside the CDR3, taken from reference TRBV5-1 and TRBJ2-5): KAGVTQTPRYLIKTRGQQVTLSCSPISGHRSVSWYQQTPGQGLQFLFEYFSETQRNKGNFPGRFSGRQFSNSRSEMNVSTLELGDSALYLCASSSVQGLGETQYFGPGTRLLVL.